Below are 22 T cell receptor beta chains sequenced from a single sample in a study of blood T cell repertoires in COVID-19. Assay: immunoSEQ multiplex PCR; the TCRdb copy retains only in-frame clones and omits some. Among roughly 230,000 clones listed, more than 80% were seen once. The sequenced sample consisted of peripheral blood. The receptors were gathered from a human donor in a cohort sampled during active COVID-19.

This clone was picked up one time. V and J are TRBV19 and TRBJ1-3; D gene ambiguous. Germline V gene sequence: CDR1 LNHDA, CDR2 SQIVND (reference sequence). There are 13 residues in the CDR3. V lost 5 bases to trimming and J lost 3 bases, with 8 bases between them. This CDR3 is CASSQVDGNTIYF. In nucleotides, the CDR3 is TGTGCCAGTAGTCAGGTGGATGGAAACACCATATATTTT.

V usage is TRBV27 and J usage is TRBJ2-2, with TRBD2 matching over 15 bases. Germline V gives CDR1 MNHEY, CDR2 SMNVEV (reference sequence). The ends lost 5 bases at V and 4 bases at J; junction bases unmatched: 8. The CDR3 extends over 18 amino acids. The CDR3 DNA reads TGTGCCAGCAGTCCCGGACTAGCGGGAGGGCCTGGCACCGGGGAGCTGTTTTTT. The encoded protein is CASSPGLAGGPGTGELFF.

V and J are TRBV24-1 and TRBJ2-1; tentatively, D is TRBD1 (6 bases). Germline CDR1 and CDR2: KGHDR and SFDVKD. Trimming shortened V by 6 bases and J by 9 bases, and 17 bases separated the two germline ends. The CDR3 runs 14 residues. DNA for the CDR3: TGTGCCACCAGTCCAGGGGACCCGAGGGGTGAGCAGTTCTTC. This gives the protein CATSPGDPRGEQFF.

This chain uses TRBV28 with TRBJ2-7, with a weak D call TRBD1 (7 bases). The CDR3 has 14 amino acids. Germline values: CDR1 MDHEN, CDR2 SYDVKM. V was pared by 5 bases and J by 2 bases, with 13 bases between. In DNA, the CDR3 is TGTGCCAGCAGTCAGCAGGGGGGTGCCTACGAGCAGTACTTC. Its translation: CASSQQGGAYEQYF.

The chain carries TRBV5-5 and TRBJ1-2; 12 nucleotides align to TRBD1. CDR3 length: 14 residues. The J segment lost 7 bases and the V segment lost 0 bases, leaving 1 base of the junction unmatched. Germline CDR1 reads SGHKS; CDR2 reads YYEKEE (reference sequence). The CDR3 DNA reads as TGTGCCAGCAGCTTGGGGGGACAGGGGGCTGGCTACACCTTC. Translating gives CASSLGGQGAGYTF.

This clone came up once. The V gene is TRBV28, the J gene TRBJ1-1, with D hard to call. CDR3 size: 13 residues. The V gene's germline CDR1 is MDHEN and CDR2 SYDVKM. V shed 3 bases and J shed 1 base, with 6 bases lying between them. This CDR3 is CASSLFRNTEAFF. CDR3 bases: TGTGCCAGCAGTTTGTTCAGGAACACTGAAGCTTTCTTT.

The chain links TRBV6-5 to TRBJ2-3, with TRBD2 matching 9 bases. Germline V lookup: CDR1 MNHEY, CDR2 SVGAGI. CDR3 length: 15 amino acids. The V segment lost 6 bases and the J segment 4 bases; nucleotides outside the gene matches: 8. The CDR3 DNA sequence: TGTGCCAGCAGGCTAAATAGCGGGGGACCAGATACGCAGTATTTT. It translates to CASRLNSGGPDTQYF.

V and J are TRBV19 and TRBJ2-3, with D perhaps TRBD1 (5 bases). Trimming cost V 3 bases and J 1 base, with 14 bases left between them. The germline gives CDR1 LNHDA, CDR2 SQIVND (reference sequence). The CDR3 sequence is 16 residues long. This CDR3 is CASSIIGQGGTDTQYF. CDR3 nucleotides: TGTGCCAGTAGTATTATCGGACAAGGGGGCACAGATACGCAGTATTTT.

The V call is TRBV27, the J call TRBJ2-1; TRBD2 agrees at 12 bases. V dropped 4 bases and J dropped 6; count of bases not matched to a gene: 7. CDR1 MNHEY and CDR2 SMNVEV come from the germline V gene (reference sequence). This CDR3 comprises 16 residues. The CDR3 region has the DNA TGTGCCAGCAGTTCACGAGGACTAGCGGGGATCAATGAGCAGTTCTTC. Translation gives CASSSRGLAGINEQFF.

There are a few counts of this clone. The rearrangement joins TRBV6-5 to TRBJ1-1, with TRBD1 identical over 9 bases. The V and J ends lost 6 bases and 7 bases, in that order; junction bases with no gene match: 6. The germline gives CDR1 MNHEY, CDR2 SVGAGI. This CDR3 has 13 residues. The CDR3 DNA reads TGTGCCAGCAGGGACAGGGGTATGGGTGAAGCTTTCTTT. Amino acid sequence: CASRDRGMGEAFF.

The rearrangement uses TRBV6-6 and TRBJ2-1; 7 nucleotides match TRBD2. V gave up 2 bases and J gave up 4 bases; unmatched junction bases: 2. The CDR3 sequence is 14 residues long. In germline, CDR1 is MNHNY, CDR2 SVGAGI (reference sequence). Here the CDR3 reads CASSYRGGYNEQFF. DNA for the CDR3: TGTGCCAGCAGTTACAGGGGAGGGTACAATGAGCAGTTCTTC.

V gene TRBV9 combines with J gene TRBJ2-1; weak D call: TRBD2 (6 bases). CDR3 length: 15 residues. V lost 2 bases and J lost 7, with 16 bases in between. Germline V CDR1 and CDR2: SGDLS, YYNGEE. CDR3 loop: CASSVSVEGLNEQFF. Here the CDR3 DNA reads TGTGCCAGCAGCGTTTCAGTGGAGGGGCTAAATGAGCAGTTCTTC.

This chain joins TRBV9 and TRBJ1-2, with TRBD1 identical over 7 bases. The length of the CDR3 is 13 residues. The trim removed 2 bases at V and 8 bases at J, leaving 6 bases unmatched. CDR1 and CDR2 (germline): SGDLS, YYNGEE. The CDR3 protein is CASSVSGGGGYTF. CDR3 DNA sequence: TGTGCCAGCAGCGTTTCTGGAGGGGGCGGCTACACCTTC. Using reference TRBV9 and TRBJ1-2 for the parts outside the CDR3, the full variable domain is DSGVTQTPKHLITATGQRVTLRCSPRSGDLSVYWYQQSLDQGLQFLIQYYNGEERAKGNILERFSAQQFPDLHSELNLSSLELGDSALYFCASSVSGGGGYTFGSGTRLTVV.

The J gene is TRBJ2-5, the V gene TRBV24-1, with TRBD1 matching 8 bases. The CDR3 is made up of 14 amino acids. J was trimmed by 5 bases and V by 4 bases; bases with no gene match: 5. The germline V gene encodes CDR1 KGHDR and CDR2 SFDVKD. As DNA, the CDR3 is TGTGCCACCAGTGACCGCGGACAGGGTGAGACCCAGTACTTC. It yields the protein CATSDRGQGETQYF.

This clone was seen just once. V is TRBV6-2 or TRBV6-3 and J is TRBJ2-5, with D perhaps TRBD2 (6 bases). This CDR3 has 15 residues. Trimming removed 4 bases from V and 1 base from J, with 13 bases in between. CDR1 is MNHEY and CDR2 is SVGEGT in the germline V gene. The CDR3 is CASSSHRDSQETQYF. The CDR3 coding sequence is TGTGCCAGCAGTTCTCACCGGGACTCCCAAGAGACCCAGTACTTC.

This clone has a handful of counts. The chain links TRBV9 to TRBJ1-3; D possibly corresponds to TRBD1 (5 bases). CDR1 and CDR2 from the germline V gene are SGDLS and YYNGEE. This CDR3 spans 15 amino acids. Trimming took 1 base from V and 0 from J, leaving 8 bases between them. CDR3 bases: TGTGCCAGCAGCGTACAGGGTACCTCTGGAAACACCATATATTTT. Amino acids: CASSVQGTSGNTIYF.

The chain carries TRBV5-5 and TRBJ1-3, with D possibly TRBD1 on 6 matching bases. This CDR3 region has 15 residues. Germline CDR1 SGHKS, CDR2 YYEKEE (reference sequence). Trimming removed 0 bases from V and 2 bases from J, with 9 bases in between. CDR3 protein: CASSLDRAPGNTIYF. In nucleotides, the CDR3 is TGTGCCAGCAGCTTGGACAGGGCCCCTGGAAACACCATATATTTT.

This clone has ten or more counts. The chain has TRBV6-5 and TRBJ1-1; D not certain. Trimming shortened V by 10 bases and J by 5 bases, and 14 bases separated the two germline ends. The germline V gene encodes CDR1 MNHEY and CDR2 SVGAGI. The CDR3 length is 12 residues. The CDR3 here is CATRFAGTEAFF. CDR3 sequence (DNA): TGTGCCACCAGATTCGCGGGGACTGAAGCTTTCTTT.

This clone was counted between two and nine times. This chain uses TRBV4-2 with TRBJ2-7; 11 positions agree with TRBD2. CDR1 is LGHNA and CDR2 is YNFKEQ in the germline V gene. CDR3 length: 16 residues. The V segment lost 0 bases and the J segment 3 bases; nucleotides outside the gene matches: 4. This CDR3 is CASSQDQTSGIYEQYF. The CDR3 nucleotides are TGTGCCAGCAGCCAAGATCAGACTAGCGGGATCTACGAGCAGTACTTC.

This CDR3 reads CASSNRTGTYNEQFF. In DNA, the CDR3 is TGTGCCAGCAGCAATCGGACAGGGACCTACAATGAGCAGTTCTTC. The V and J genes are TRBV11-2 and TRBJ2-1; 8 positions agree with TRBD1. This CDR3 is built from 15 residues. V lost 5 bases and J lost 2; bases outside the gene matches: 5. Germline lookup yields CDR1 SGHAT and CDR2 FQNNGV.

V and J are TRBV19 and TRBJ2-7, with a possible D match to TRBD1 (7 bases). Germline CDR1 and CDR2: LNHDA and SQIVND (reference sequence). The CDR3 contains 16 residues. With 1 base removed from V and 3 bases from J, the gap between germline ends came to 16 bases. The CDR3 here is CASSIVSRGAYYEQYF. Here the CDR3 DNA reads TGTGCCAGTAGTATAGTGTCCAGGGGGGCCTACTACGAGCAGTACTTC.

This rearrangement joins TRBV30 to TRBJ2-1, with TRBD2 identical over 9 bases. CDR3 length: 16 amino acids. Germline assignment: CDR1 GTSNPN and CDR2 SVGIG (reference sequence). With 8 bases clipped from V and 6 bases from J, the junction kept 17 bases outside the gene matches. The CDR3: CASERGLAGSINEQFF. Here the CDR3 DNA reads TGTGCCAGCGAGCGGGGGCTAGCGGGGTCAATCAATGAGCAGTTCTTC.